The present T cell receptor (beta chain) was sequenced within a study of T cell responses to AZD1222 COVID-19 vaccine. Study-wide background: Second-dose intervals of approximately 4 or approximately 12 weeks were pooled.

On this clone: Its antigen remains unidentified.

Measured with immunoSEQ multiplex PCR; TCRdb has only the in-frame clones, and not every one. The table has about 120,000 clones, around 87% seen once; the top ten hold about 10%. This CDR3 is 15 amino acids long. The V gene end was trimmed by 3 bases and the J gene end by 2 bases; junction bases not matched to a gene: 2. Per the germline V gene, CDR1 is LNHDA and CDR2 is SQIVND (reference sequence). The study's findings and limits: Nearly half of unique spike-specific TCRs reportedly avoided B.1.351 and B.1.1.7 mutated regions. There were repertoire samples only from the period after the peak T cell response.

The sequencing here drew on peripheral blood, taken on day 0 of AZD1222 vaccination. This clonotype was sampled from an adult in good health. J is TRBJ2-1 and V is TRBV19; 9 nucleotides line up with TRBD2. The CDR3 protein is CASSMAGGPYNEQFF. The CDR3 DNA sequence: TGTGCCAGTAGTATGGCGGGGGGGCCCTACAATGAGCAGTTCTTC.